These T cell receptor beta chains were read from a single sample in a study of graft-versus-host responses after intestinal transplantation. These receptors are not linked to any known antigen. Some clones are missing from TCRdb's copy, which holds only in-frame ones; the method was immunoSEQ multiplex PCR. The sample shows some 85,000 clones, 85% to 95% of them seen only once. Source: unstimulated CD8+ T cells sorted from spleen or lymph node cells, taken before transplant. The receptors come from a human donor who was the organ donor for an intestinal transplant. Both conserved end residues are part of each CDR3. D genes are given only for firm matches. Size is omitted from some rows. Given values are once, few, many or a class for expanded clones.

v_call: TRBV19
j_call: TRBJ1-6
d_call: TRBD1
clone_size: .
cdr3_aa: CASSKGGNSPLHF
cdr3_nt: TGTGCCAGTAGTAAAGGGGGCAATTCACCCCTCCACTTT

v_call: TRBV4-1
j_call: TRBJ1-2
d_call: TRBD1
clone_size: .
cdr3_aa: CASSQDPTGRGRDGYTF
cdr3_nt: TGCGCCAGCAGCCAAGATCCGACAGGGAGAGGCAGGGATGGCTACACCTTC

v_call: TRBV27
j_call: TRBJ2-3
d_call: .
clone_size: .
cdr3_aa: CASSLWPGSADTQYF
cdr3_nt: TGTGCCAGCAGTTTATGGCCGGGTTCGGCAGATACGCAGTATTTT

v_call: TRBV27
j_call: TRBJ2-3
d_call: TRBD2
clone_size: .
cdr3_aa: CASSLQRGGTDTQYF
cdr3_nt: TGTGCCAGCAGTTTACAGCGGGGGGGCACAGATACGCAGTATTTT

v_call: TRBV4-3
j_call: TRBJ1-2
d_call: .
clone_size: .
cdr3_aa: CASSSGWEDGNGYTF
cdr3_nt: TGCGCCAGCTCTTCGGGATGGGAGGACGGGAATGGCTACACCTTC

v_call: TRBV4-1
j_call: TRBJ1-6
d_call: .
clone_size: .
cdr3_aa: CASSQTPGEVNSPLHF
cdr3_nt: TGCGCCAGCAGCCAGACCCCCGGGGAGGTTAATTCACCCCTCCACTTT

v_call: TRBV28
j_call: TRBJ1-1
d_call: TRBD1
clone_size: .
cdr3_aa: CASSLGRGRTEAFF
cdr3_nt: TGTGCCAGCAGTTTGGGAAGGGGGCGGACTGAAGCTTTCTTT

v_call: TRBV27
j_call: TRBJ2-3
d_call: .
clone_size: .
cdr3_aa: CASSLSGSTDTQYF
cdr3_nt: TGTGCCAGCAGTTTATCGGGCAGCACAGATACGCAGTATTTT

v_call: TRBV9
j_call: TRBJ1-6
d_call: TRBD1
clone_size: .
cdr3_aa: CASSPNAGGFDSPLHF
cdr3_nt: TGTGCCAGCAGTCCCAACGCAGGGGGCTTTGATTCACCCCTCCACTTT

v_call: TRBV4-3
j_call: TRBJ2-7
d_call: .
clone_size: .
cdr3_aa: CASSQDSFLYEQYF
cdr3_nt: TGCGCCAGCAGCCAAGATTCGTTCCTCTACGAGCAGTACTTC

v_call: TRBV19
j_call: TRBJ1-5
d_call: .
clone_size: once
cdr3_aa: CASKINYSNQPQHF
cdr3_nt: TGTGCCAGCAAGATTAACTATAGCAATCAGCCCCAGCATTTT

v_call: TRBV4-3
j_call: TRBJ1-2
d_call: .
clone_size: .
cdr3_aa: CASSQDRGGRSGYTF
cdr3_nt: TGCGCCAGCAGCCAAGATCGGGGAGGGCGTTCTGGCTACACCTTC

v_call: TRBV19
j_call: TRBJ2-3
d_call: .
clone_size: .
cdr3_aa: CASSMRWEDTQYF
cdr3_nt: TGTGCCAGTAGTATGAGGTGGGAGGATACGCAGTATTTT

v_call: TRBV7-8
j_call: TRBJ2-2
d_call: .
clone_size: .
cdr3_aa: CASSLMLSGANTGELFF
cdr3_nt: TGTGCCAGCAGCTTAATGTTGTCAGGGGCGAACACCGGGGAGCTGTTTTTT

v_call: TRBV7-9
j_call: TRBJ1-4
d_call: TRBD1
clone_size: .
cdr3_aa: CASSLDRGPTNEKLFF
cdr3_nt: TGTGCCAGCAGCTTAGACAGGGGCCCCACAAATGAAAAACTGTTTTTT

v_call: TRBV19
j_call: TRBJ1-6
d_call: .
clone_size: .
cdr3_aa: CASTSSPGNSPLHF
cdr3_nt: TGTGCCAGTACCTCGTCCCCCGGTAATTCACCCCTCCACTTT